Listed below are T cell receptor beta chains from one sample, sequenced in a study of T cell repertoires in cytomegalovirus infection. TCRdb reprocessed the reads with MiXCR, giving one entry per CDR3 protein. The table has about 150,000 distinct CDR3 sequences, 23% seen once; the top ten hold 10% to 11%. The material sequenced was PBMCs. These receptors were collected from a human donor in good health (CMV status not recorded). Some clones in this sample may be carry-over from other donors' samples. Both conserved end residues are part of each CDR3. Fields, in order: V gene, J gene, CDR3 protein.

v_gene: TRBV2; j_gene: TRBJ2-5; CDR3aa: CASSDGTRETQYF
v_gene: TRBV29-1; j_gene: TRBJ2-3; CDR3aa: CSSLLTDTQYF
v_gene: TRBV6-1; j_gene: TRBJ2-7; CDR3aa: CASSIAGGTYEQYF
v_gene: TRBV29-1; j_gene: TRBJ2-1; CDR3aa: CSVVGLAGDGEQFF
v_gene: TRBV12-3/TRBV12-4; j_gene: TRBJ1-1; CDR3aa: CASSSLRTGPNTEAFF
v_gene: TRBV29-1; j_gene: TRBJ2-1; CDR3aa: CSVEQGNEQFF
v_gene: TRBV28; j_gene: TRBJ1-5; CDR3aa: CASSLTQGERSQPQHF
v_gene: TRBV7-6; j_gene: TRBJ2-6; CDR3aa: CASSLYGATAGANVLTF
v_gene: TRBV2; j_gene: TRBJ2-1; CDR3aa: CASRGLAGRGEQFF
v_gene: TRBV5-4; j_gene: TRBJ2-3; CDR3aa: CASSLGSSNPADTQYF
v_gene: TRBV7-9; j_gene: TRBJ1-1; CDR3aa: CASSFGATEAFF
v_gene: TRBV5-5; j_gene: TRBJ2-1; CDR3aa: CASSLTGYNEQFF
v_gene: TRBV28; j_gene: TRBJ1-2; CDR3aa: CASSPGQGGDGYTF
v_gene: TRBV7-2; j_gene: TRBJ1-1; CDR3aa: CASSPRRGATEAFF
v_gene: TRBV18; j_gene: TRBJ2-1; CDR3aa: CASSQYKQSDEQFF
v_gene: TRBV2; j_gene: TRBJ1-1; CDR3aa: CASSERTPNTEAFF
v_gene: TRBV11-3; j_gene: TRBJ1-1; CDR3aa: CASSLSGGDEAFF
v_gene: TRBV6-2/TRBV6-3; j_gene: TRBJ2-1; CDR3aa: CASSQVVGGEQFF
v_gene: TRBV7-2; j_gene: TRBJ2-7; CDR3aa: CASSLETSGRVAYEQYF
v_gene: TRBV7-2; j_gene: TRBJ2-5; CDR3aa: CASSSGPRQETQYF
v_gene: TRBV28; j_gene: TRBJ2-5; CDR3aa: CASKSSGRGPQETQYF
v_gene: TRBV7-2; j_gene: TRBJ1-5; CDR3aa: CASSSPGEGGYSNQPQHF
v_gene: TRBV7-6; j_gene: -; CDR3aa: CASSRGVSYNEQYF
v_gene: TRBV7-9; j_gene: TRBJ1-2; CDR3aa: CASSLSNRADGYTF
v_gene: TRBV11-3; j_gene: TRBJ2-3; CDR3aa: CASSLDGFTDTQYF
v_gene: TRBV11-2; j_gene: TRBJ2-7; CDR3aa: CASRARDRGPFLREQYF
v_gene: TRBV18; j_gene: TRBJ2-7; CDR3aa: CASSPPGTGRYEQYF
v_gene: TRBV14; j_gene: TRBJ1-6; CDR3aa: CASSQVKGGPLHF
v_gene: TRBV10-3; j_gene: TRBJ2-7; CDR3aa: CAISGLQEASLSGQYF
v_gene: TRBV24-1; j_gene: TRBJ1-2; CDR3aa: CATSDSNRDGYTF
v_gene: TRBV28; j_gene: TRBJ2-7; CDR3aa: CASSIGGLLGPEQYF
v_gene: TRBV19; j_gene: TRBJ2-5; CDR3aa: CASMDPGQGAGETQYF
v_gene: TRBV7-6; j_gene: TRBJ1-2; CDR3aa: CASSVPQGGYTF
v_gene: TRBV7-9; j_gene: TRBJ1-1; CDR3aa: CASSFSTGSGAEAFF
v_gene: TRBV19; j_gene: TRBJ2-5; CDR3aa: CASSIGDSQETQYF
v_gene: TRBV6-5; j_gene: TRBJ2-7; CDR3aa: CASSYSRLANEQYF
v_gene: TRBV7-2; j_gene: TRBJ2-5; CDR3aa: CASSRDYKTQYF
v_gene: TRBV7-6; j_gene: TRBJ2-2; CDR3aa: CASSLARRWTPPGELFF
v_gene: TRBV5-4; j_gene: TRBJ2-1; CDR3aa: CASSRATSGAYNEQFF
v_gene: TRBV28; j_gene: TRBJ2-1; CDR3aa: CASSQDTNNEQFF
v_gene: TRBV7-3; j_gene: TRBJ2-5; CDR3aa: CASSFFLPPETQYF
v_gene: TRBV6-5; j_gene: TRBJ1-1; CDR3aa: CASSPRTVLTEAFF
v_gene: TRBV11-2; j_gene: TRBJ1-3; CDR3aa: CASSEQGWNTIYF
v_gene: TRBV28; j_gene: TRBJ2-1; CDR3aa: CASSPFDRGDEQFF
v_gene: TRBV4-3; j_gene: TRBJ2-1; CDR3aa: CASSQEWGQGASGEQFF
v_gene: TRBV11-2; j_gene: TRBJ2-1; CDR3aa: CASSLDPRPPRNEQFF